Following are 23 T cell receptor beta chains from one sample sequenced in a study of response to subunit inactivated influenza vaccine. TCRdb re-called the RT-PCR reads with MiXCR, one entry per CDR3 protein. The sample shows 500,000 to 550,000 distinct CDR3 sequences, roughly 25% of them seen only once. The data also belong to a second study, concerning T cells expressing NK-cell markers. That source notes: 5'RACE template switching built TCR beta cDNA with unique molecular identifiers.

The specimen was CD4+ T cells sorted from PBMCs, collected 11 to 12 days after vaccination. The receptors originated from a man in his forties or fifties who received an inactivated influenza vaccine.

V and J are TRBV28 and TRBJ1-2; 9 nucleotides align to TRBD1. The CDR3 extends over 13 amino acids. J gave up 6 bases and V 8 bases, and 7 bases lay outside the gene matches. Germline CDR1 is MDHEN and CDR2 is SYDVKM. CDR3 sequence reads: CASRDRVLHGYTF. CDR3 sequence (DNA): TGTGCCAGCCGGGACAGGGTTTTGCATGGCTACACCTTC.

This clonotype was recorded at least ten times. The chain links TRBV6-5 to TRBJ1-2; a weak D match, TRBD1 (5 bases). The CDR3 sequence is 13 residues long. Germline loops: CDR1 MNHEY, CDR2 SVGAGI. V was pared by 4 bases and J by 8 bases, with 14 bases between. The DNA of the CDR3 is TGTGCCAGCAGTTTACCCGGGACTGAAGGCTACACCTTC. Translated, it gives CASSLPGTEGYTF.

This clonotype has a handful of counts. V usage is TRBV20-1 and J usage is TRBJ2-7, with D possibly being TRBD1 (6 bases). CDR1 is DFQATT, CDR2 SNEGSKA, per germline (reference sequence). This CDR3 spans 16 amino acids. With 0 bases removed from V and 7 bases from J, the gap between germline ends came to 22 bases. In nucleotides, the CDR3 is TGCAGTGCTAGAGATGCGGCGGCAGGGGCCTTAGGGGAGCAGTACTTC. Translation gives CSARDAAAGALGEQYF.

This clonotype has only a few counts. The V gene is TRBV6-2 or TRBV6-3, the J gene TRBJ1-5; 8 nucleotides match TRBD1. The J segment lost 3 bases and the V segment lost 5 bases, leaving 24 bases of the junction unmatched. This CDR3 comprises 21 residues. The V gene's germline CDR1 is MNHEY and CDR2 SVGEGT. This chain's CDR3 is CASSLDLGTGQPTKANQPQHF. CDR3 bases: TGTGCCAGCAGTCTCGACCTCGGGACAGGCCAACCCACGAAGGCCAATCAGCCCCAGCATTTT.

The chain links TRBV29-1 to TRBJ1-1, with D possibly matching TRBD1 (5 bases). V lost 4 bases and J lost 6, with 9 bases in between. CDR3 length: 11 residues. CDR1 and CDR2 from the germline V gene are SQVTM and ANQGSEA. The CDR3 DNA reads TGCAGCGTTGTTGGGGGTTCTGAAGCTTTCTTT. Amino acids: CSVVGGSEAFF.

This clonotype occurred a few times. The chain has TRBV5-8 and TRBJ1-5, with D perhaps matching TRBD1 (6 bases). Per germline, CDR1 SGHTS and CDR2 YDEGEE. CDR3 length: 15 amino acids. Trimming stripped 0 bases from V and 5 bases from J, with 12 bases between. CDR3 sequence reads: CASSLDFGGHQPQHF. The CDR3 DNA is TGTGCCAGCAGCTTGGATTTTGGGGGCCATCAGCCCCAGCATTTT.

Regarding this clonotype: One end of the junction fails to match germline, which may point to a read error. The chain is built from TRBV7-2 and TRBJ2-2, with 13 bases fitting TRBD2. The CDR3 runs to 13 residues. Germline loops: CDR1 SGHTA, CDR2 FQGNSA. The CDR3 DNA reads TGTGCCAGCAGGACCACTAGCGGGGGGGTGCTGTTTTTT. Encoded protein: CASRTTSGGVLFF.

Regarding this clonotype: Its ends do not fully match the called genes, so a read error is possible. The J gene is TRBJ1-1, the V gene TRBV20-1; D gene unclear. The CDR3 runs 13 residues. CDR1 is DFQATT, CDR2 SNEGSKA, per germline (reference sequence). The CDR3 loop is CSSRSRLNTEAFF. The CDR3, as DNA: TGCAGTTCTAGATCCAGGTTGAACACTGAAGCTTTCTTT.

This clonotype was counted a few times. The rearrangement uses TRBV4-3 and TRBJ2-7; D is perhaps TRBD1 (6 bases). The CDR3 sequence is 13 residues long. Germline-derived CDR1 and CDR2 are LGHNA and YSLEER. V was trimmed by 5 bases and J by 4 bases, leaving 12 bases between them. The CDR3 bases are TGCGCCAGCAGCTCGGGACATCCTTACGAGCAGTACTTC. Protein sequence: CASSSGHPYEQYF.

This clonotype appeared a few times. DNA for the CDR3: TGTGCCAGCGGGGATGCTACTACCTATGGCTACACCTTC. Translated, it gives CASGDATTYGYTF. The chain recombines TRBV27 with TRBJ1-2, with D unresolved. Between the trimmed V and J ends, which lost 8 bases and 4 bases, there was a span of 14 bases. Germline loops: CDR1 MNHEY, CDR2 SMNVEV (reference sequence). The CDR3 has 13 amino acids.

The CDR3 region has the DNA TGTGCCTGGAGTGTATCAGGCACCTTGGGGATTTCACCCCTCCACTTT. Protein product: CAWSVSGTLGISPLHF. The chain is built from TRBV30 and TRBJ1-6; D unresolved. CDR1 is GTSNPN and CDR2 is SVGIG in the germline V gene (reference sequence). This CDR3 spans 16 amino acids. The ends were cut back, 0 bases at V and 9 bases at J, with 18 bases in the middle.

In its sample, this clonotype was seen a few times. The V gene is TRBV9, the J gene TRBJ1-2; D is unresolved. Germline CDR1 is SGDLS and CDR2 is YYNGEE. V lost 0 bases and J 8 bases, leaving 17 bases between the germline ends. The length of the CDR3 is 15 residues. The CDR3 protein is CASSVVGRNSRGYTF. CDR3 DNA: TGTGCCAGCAGCGTAGTCGGAAGGAACTCACGAGGCTACACCTTC. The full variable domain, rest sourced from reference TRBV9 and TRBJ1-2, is DSGVTQTPKHLITATGQRVTLRCSPRSGDLSVYWYQQSLDQGLQFLIQYYNGEERAKGNILERFSAQQFPDLHSELNLSSLELGDSALYFCASSVVGRNSRGYTFGSGTRLTVV.

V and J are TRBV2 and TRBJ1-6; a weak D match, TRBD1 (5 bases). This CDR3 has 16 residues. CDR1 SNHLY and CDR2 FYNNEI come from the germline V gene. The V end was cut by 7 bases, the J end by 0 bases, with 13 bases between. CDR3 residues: CASNRDGGSYNSPLHF. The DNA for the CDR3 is TGTGCCAGCAACCGGGACGGCGGCTCCTATAATTCACCCCTCCACTTT.

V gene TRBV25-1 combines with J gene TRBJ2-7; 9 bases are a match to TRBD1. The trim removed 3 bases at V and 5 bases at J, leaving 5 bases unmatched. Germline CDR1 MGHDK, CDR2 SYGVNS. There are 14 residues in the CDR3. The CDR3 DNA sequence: TGTGCCAGCAGTGATCACGGGACAGGGAACGAGCAGTACTTC. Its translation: CASSDHGTGNEQYF.

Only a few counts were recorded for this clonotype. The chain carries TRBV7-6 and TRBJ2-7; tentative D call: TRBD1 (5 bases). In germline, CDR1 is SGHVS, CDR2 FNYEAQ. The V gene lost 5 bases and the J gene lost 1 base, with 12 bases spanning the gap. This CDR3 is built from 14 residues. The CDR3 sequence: CASSLRTHSYEQYF. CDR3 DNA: TGTGCCAGCAGCCTCCGGACACATTCCTACGAGCAGTACTTC. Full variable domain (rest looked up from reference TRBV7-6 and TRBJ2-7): GAGVSQSPRYKVTKRGQDVALRCDPISGHVSLYWYRQALGQGPEFLTYFNYEAQQDKSGLPNDRFSAERPEGSISTLTIQRTEQRDSAMYRCASSLRTHSYEQYFGPGTRLTVT.

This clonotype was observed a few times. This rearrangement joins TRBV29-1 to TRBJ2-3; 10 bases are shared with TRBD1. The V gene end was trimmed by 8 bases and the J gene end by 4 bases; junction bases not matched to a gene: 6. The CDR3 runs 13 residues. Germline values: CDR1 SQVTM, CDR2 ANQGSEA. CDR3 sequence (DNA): TGCAGCATTACGGGACAGGGGCCAGATACGCAGTATTTT. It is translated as CSITGQGPDTQYF.

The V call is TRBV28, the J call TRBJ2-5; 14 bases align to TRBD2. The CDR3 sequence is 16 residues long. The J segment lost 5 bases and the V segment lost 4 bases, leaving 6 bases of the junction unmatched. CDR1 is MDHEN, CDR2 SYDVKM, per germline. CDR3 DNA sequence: TGTGCCAGCAGTTCCGGGACTAGCGGGAGAAGGGAGACCCAGTACTTC. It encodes CASSSGTSGRRETQYF.

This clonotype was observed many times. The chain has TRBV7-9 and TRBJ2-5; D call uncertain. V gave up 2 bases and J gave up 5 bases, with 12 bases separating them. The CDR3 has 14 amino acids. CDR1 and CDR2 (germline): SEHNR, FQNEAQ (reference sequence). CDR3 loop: CASSLPNSRETQYF. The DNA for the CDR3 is TGTGCCAGCAGCTTACCTAACAGTCGGGAGACCCAGTACTTC.

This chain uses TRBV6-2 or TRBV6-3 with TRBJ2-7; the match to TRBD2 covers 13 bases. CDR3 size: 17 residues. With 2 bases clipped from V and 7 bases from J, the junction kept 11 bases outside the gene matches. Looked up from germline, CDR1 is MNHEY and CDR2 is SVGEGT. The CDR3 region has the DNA TGTGCCAGCAGTTACACTTTCGGGACTAGCGGGATTGGAGAGCAGTACTTC. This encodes CASSYTFGTSGIGEQYF.

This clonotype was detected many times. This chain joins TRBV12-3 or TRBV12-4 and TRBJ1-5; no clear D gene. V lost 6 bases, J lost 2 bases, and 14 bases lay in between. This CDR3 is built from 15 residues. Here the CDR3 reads CASSPVGSRNQPQHF. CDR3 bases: TGTGCCAGCAGCCCGGTGGGGAGCCGCAATCAGCCCCAGCATTTT.

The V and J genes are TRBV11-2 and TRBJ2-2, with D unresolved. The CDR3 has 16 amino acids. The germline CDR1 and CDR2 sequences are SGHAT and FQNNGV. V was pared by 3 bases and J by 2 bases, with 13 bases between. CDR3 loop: CASSFRRQVNTGELFF. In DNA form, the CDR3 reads TGTGCCAGCAGCTTTAGGCGGCAGGTTAACACCGGGGAGCTGTTTTTT.

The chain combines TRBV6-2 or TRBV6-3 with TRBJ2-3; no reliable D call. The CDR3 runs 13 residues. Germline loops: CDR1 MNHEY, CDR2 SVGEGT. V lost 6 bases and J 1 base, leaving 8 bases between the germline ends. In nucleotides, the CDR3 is TGTGCCAGCAGGCTCTCAGGCACAGATACGCAGTATTTT. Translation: CASRLSGTDTQYF.

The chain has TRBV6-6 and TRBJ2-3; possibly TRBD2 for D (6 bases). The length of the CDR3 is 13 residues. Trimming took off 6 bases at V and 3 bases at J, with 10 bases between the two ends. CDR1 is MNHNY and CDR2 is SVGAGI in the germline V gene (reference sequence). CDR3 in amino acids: CASREGATDTQYF. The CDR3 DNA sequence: TGTGCCAGCAGGGAGGGAGCTACAGATACGCAGTATTTT.